This T cell receptor beta chain was sequenced during a study of T cell responses to AZD1222 COVID-19 vaccine. Overall study results and limits: Donors skewed white British and female; clonal diversity was possibly underestimated. Targets within unmutated variant regions were reportedly found for nearly half of spike-specific TCRs. Baseline serostatus was positive in only six AZD1222 recipients. A rise in Spike-specific TCR breadth and depth followed two AZD1222 doses.

The CDR3 is 18 amino acids. Germline CDR1 and CDR2: SGHRS and YFSETQ. Deletions cut 2 bases from V and 2 bases from J, with 23 bases between. Sequencing was performed with immunoSEQ multiplex PCR; in TCRdb, only in-frame clones are kept and a portion is missing. The sample has under 75,000 clones, about 85% seen once. As to this clone: The antigen is not known.

The specimen was peripheral blood, collected on day 0 of AZD1222 vaccination. V is TRBV5-1 and J is TRBJ2-7; tentative D call: TRBD2 (6 bases). This sequence was found in an adult in good health. Here the CDR3 reads CASSLRGEVLGGTYEQYF. The CDR3 DNA reads TGCGCCAGCAGCTTACGGGGCGAAGTATTGGGAGGTACCTACGAGCAGTACTTC.